The subject of this entry is one TCR beta chain. PCR employed 60 Vbeta and 13 Jbeta primers. Measured with immunoSEQ multiplex PCR; TCRdb has only the in-frame clones, and not every one. The sample includes approximately 210,000 clones, 81% of them seen just once. This record comes from a study of cytomegalovirus exposure and HLA in healthy donors. The CDR3 sequence is 17 residues long. V was trimmed by 7 bases and J by 0 bases, leaving 18 bases between them. Germline lookup yields CDR1 SGHAT and CDR2 FQNNGV. The sequence was obtained from a man between 18 and 29 years old in good health and CMV-seronegative. The J gene is TRBJ2-2, the V gene TRBV11-2; D possibly corresponds to TRBD1 (5 bases). Source material: PBMCs. In DNA form, the CDR3 reads TGTGCCAGCATCTTTGGGCCCGGCAGGGCGAACACCGGGGAGCTGTTTTTT. Translation gives CASIFGPGRANTGELFF. The variable domain in full, completed from reference TRBV11-2 and TRBJ2-2, reads EAGVAQSPRYKIIEKRQSVAFWCNPISGHATLYWYQQILGQGPKLLIQFQNNGVVDDSQLPKDRFSAERLKGVDSTLKIQPAKLEDSAVYLCASIFGPGRANTGELFFGEGSRLTVL.